This TCR beta chain is drawn from a study of blood T cell repertoires in COVID-19. Study in general: Acute and convalescent COVID-19 specimens originated in the United States, Italy and Spain. Sources were T cells, B-cell-depleted T cells, or PBMCs; the material itself was cDNA or gDNA.

Authors' data handling: Amplification of reference gene primers was used by the study to estimate nucleated cell counts. Clones were sequenced by immunoSEQ multiplex PCR, and TCRdb holds only the in-frame ones, with some missing. V and J calls and clone size are as listed in that table; D and trimming were resolved from the DNA. In the table there are 110,000 to 150,000 clones, over 75% of which are singletons. The ends lost 4 bases at V and 4 bases at J; junction bases unmatched: 14. CDR1 is LNHDA, CDR2 SQIVND, per germline (reference sequence). CDR3 length: 18 residues. The chain carries TRBV19 and TRBJ1-3; 9 positions match TRBD1. This TCR came from a woman aged 50 to 60 with acute or convalescent COVID-19. The sequenced material came from peripheral blood. CDR3 amino acids: CASSSSISPGTGGNTIYF. CDR3 coding DNA: TGTGCCAGTAGTAGCTCTATCTCTCCCGGGACAGGGGGAAACACCATATATTTT.